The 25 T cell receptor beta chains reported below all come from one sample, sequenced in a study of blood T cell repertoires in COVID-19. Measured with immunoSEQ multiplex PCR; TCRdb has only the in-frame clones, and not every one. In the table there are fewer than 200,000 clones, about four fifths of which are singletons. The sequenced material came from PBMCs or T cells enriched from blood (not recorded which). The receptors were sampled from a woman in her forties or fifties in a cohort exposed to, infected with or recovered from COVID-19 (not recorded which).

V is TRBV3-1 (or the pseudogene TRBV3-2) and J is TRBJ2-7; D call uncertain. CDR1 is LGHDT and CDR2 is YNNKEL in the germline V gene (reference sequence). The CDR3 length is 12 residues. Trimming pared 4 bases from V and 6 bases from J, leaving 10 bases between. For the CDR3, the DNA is TGTGCCAGCAGCCCCGCAGGTCTCGAGCAGTACTTC. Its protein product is CASSPAGLEQYF.

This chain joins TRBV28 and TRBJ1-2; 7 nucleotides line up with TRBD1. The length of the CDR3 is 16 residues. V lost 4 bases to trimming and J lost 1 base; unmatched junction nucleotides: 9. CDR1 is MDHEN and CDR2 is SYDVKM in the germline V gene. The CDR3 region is CASSSLGQVVNYGYTF. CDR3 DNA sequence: TGTGCCAGCAGTTCACTTGGACAGGTGGTTAACTATGGCTACACCTTC.

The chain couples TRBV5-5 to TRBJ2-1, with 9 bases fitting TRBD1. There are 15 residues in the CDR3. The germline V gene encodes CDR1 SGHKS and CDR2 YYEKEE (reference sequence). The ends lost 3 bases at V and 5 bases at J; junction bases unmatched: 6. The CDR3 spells CASSSTGGENNEQFF. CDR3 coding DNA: TGTGCCAGCAGCTCTACAGGGGGCGAAAACAATGAGCAGTTCTTC.

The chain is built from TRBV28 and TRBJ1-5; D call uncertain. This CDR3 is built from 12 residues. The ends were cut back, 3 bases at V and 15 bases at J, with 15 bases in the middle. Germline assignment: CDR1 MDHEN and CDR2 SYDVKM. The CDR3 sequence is CASSLGEGERHF. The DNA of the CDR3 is TGTGCCAGCAGTTTGGGCGAGGGCGAAAGGCATTTT.

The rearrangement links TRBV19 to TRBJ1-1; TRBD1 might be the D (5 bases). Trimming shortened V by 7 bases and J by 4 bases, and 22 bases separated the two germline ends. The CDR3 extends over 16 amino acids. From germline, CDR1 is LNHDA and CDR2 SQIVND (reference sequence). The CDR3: CASTRRAGVRGTEAFF. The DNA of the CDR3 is TGTGCCAGTACCAGAAGGGCGGGGGTTCGGGGCACTGAAGCTTTCTTT.

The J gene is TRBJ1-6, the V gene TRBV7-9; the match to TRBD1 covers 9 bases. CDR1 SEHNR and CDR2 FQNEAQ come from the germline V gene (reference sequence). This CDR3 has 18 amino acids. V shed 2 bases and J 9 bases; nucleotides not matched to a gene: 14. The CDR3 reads CASSLNVLEGQGSSPLHF. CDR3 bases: TGTGCCAGCAGCTTAAATGTGTTGGAGGGACAGGGTAGTTCACCCCTCCACTTT.

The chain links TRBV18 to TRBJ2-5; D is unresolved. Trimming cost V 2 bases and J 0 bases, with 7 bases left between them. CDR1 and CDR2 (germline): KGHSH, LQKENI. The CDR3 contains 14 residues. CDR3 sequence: CASSPEVYQETQYF. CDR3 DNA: TGTGCCAGCTCACCAGAGGTGTACCAAGAGACCCAGTACTTC.

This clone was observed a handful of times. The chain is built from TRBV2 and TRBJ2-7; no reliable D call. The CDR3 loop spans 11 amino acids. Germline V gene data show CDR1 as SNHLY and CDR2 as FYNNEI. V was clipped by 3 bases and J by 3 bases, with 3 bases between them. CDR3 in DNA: TGTGCCAGCAGTGACAGCTACGAGCAGTACTTC. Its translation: CASSDSYEQYF.

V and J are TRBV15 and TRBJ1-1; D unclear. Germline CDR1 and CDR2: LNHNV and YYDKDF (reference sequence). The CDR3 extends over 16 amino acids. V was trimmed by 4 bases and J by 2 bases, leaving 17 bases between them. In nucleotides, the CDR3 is TGTGCCACCAGCACTAGTTCCGGGGAGTTTAACACTGAAGCTTTCTTT. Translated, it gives CATSTSSGEFNTEAFF.

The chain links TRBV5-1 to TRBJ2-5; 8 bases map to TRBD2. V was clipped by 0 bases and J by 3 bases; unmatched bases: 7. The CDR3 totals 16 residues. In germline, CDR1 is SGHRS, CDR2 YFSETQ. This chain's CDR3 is CASSLAPTSGEETQYF. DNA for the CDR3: TGCGCCAGCAGCTTGGCCCCCACTAGCGGAGAAGAGACCCAGTACTTC.

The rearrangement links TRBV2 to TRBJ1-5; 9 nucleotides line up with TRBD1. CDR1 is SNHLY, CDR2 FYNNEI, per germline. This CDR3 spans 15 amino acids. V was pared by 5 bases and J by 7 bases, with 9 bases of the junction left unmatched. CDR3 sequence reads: CASSQTGTGYQPQHF. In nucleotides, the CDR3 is TGTGCCAGCAGTCAAACCGGGACAGGGTACCAGCCCCAGCATTTT.

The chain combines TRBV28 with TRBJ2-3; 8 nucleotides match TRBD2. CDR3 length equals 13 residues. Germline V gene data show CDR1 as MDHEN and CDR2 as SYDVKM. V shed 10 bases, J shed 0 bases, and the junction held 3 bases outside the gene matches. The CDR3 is CAITSGSTDTQYF. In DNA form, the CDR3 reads TGTGCCATAACTAGCGGAAGCACAGATACGCAGTATTTT.

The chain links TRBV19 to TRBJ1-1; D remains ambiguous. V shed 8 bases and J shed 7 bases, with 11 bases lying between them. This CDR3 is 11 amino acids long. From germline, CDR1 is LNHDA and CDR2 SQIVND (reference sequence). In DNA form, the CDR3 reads TGTGCCAGTGGACTTGATATTGAAGCTTTCTTT. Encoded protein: CASGLDIEAFF.

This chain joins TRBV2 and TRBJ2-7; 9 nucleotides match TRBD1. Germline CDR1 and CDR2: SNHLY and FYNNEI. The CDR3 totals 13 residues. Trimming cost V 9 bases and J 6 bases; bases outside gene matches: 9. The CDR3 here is CASRGTGIPEQYF. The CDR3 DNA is TGTGCCAGTAGGGGGACAGGGATTCCCGAGCAGTACTTC.

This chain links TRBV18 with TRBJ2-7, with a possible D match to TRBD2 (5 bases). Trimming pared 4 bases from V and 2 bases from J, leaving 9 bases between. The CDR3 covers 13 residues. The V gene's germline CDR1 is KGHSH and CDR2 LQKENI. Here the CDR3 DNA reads TGTGCCAGCTCACTGGGAGAAGCCTACGAGCAGTACTTC. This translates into CASSLGEAYEQYF.

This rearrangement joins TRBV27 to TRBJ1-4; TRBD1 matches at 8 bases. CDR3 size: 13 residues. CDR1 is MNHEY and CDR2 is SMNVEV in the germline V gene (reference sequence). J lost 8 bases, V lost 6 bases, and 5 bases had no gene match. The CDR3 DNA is TGTGCCAGCAGACAACAGGGGGAAGAAAAACTGTTTTTT. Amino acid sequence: CASRQQGEEKLFF.

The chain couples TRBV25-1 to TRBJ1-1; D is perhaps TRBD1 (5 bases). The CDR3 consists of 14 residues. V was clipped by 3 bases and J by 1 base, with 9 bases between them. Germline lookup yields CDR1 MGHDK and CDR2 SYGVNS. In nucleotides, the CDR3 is TGTGCCAGCAGTGATATCACAGGGAACACTGAAGCTTTCTTT. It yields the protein CASSDITGNTEAFF. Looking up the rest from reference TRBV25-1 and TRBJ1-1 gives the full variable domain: EADIYQTPRYLVIGTGKKITLECSQTMGHDKMYWYQQDPGMELHLIHYSYGVNSTEKGDLSSESTVSRIRTEHFPLTLESARPSHTSQYLCASSDITGNTEAFFGQGTRLTVV.

CDR3 sequence reads: CASSVDFESGSLGETQYF. The CDR3 bases are TGTGCCAGCAGCGTAGATTTTGAAAGTGGGAGCTTGGGAGAGACCCAGTACTTC. The gene calls are TRBV9 and TRBJ2-5, with D perhaps TRBD2 (5 bases). The CDR3 spans 18 residues. CDR1 and CDR2 from the germline V gene are SGDLS and YYNGEE. With 0 bases removed from V and 4 bases from J, the gap between germline ends came to 22 bases.

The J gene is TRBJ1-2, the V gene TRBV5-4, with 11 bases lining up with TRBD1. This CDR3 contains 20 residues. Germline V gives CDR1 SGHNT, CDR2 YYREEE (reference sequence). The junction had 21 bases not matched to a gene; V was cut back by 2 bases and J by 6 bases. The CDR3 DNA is TGTGCCAGCAGCTTAATACCTCCGGCGTTTTGGGACAGGGGGGGCAATGGCTACACCTTC. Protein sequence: CASSLIPPAFWDRGGNGYTF.

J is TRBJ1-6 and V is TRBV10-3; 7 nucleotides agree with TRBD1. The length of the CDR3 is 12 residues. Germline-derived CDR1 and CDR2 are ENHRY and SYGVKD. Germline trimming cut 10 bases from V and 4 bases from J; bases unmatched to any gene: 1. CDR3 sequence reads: CATGQYNSPLHF. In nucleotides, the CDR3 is TGTGCCACGGGACAGTATAATTCACCCCTCCACTTT.

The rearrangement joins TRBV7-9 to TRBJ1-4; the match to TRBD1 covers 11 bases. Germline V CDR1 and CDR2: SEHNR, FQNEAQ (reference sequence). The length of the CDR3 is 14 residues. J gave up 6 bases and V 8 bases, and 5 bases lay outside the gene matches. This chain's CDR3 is CASGRTGGDEKLFF. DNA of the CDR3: TGTGCCAGCGGCCGGACAGGGGGCGATGAAAAACTGTTTTTT.

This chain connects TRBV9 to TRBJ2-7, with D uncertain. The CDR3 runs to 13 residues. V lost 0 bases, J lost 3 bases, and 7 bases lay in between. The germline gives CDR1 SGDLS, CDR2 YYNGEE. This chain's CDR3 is CASSVGVNYEQYF. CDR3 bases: TGTGCCAGCAGCGTAGGTGTTAACTACGAGCAGTACTTC.

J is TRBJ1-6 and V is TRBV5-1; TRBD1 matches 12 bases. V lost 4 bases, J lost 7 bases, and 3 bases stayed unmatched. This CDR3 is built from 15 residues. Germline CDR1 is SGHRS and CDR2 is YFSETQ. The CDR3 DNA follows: TGCGCCAGCAGCGGGACAGGGGGCCGGAATTCACCCCTCCACTTT. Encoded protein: CASSGTGGRNSPLHF.

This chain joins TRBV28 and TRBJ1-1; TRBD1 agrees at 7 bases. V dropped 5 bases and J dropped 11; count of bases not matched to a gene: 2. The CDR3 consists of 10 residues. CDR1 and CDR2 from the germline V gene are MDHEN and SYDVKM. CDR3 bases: TGTGCCAGCAGTGACAGGGAGGCTTTCTTT. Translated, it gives CASSDREAFF.

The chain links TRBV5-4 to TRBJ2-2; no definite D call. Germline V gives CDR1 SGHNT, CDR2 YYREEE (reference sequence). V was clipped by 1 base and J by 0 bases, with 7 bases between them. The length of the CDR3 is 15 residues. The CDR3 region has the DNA TGTGCCAGCAGCTTGAGAGTCGCGAACACCGGGGAGCTGTTTTTT. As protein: CASSLRVANTGELFF.